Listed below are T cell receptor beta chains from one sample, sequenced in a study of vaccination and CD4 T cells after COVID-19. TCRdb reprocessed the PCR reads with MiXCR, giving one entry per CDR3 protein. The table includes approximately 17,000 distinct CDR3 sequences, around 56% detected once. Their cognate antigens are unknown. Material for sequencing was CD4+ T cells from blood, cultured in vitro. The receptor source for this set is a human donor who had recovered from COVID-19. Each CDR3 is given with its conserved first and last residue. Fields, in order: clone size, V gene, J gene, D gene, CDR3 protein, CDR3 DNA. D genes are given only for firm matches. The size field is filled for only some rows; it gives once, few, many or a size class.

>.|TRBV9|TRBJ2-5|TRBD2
CASSVSPRGSGGPGETQYF
TGTGCCAGCAGCGTTAGTCCGAGGGGATCGGGAGGGCCGGGAGAGACCCAGTACTTC
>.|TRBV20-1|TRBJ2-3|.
CSARTERTTDTQYF
TGCAGTGCTAGAACTGAGCGGACCACAGATACGCAGTATTTT
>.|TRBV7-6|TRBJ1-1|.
CASSLGTENTEAFF
TGTGCCAGCAGCTTAGGGACAGAGAACACTGAAGCTTTCTTT
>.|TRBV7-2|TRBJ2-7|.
CASSLDRKYEQYF
TGTGCCAGCAGCTTAGATAGAAAATACGAGCAGTACTTC
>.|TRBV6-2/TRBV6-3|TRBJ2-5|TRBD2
CASSYPRTSASQETQYF
TGTGCCAGCAGTTACCCCCGGACTAGCGCCTCCCAAGAGACCCAGTACTTC
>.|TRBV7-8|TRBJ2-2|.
CASSLKRANTGELFF
TGTGCCAGCAGCTTAAAGCGGGCGAACACCGGGGAGCTGTTTTTT
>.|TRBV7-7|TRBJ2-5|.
CASPLQGTFLQYF
TGTGCTAGCCCCCTTCAGGGCACCTTCTTACAGTACTTC
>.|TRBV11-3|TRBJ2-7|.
CASSLGTGTSGEQYF
TGTGCCAGCAGCTTAGGGACCGGGACCTCAGGCGAGCAGTACTTC
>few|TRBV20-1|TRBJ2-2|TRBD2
CSARDPGGKNTGELFF
TGCAGTGCTAGAGATCCGGGAGGGAAAAACACCGGGGAGCTGTTTTTT
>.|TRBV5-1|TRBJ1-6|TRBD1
CASSLPGQERGSPLHF
TGCGCCAGCAGCCTTCCGGGACAGGAGAGGGGTTCACCCCTCCACTTT
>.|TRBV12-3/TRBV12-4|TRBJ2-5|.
CASSLDGYQETQYF
TGTGCCAGCAGTTTAGATGGATACCAAGAGACCCAGTACTTC
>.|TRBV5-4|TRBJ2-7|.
CASSLAGAAYEQYF
TGTGCCAGCAGCTTGGCTGGAGCTGCCTACGAGCAGTACTTC